The source of this T cell receptor beta chain is a study of shared clonotypes between healthy human individuals. Points from the study as a whole: Sorted-subset sequencing, rarefaction showed, was incomplete despite large depth. All-four-donor shared clonotypes had higher generation probabilities than non-shared clonotypes did.

V lost 2 bases, J lost 4 bases, and 14 bases lay in between. The CDR3 consists of 15 residues. The germline CDR1 and CDR2 sequences are SGHDN and FVKESK. In regard to this clone: Its specificity is not known.

Assay used: immunoSEQ multiplex PCR; TCRdb lists only in-frame clones, some missing. The sample lists over 1.4 million clones, around 97% seen once, with roughly 1.2% in the top ten. This rearrangement joins TRBV14 to TRBJ1-1; possible D gene TRBD1, 5 bases. The sequence derives from a man younger than 40 in good health. Sequencing input: naive CD4+ T cells sorted from blood. Subset noted: CD45RA+ positively selected. DNA of the CDR3: TGTGCCAGCAGCCAACGTCTGGGGGGGGGCACTGAAGCTTTCTTT. This codes for CASSQRLGGGTEAFF.